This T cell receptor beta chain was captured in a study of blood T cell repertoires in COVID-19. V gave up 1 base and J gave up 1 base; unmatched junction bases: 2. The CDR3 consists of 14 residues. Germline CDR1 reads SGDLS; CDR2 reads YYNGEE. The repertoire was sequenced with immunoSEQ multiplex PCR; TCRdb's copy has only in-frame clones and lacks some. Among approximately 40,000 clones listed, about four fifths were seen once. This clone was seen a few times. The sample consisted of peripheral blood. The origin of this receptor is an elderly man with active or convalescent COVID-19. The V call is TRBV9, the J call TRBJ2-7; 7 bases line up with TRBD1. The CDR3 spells CASSVQGVSYEQYF. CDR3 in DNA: TGTGCCAGCAGCGTACAGGGGGTATCCTACGAGCAGTACTTC.